The 20 T cell receptor beta chains below were found in one sample sequenced in a study of blood T cells in healthy people across ages. A second PCR of about 7 to 12 cycles used a sample-barcoded 5' primer and a J-beta primer mix. TCRdb re-analysed the 5' RACE reads in MiXCR, keeping a single row per CDR3 protein. The table records more than 900,000 distinct CDR3 sequences, around 25% of them present only once. In addition, the sample was reused for a study of T cells of mothers and their children.

Sample: blood. These receptors came from a girl aged 2-15 years in good health.

V and J are TRBV12-3 or TRBV12-4 and TRBJ2-7; maybe TRBD2 (5 bases). The CDR3 is 15 residues long. Deletions cut 2 bases from V and 2 bases from J, with 13 bases between. CDR3 sequence: CASSLFERFTYEQYF. The CDR3 DNA is TGTGCCAGCAGTTTATTCGAGCGGTTTACCTACGAGCAGTACTTC.

The gene calls are TRBV5-1 and TRBJ2-7, with a tentative D call TRBD2 (6 bases). The CDR3 is 17 residues long. Germline CDR1 and CDR2: SGHRS and YFSETQ. Trimming removed 1 base at V and 1 base at J, with 18 bases between. CDR3 sequence reads: CASSLNFSGVVSYEQYF. The CDR3 DNA sequence: TGCGCCAGCAGCTTGAACTTCTCGGGAGTGGTGTCCTACGAGCAGTACTTC. The variable domain in full, completed from reference TRBV5-1 and TRBJ2-7, reads KAGVTQTPRYLIKTRGQQVTLSCSPISGHRSVSWYQQTPGQGLQFLFEYFSETQRNKGNFPGRFSGRQFSNSRSEMNVSTLELGDSALYLCASSLNFSGVVSYEQYFGPGTRLTVT.

This clonotype came up a few times. CDR3 nucleotides: TGTGCCAGCAGTTGGAAAATAAAAAAGCACCACTATGGCTACACCTTC. Amino acids: CASSWKIKKHHYGYTF. The gene calls are TRBV28 and TRBJ1-2; no clear D gene. The CDR3 loop spans 16 amino acids. The V end was cut by 4 bases, the J end by 3 bases, with 18 bases between. Per the germline V gene, CDR1 is MDHEN and CDR2 is SYDVKM.

This clonotype showed up just a few times. The V gene is TRBV28, the J gene TRBJ2-5; D uncertain. The J call may not be correct, given that the DNA end is closer to TRBJ2-7. CDR3 length: 12 residues. Germline V CDR1 and CDR2: MDHEN, SYDVKM. The DNA of the CDR3 is TGTGCCAGCAGTGCAAAAGGCCACGAGCAGTACTTC. This translates into CASSAKGHEQYF.

CDR3 protein: CASSFEGLGYEQYF. CDR3 bases: TGTGCCAGCAGCTTCGAGGGCCTCGGCTACGAGCAGTACTTC. The rearrangement uses TRBV7-9 and TRBJ2-5; D possibly corresponds to TRBD2 (5 bases). The better agreement between TRBJ2-7 and the DNA end casts doubt on the J call. The germline V gene has CDR1 SEHNR and CDR2 FQNEAQ (reference sequence). This CDR3 region has 14 residues.

This chain joins TRBV29-1 and TRBJ2-1; D is unclear. Germline CDR1 reads SQVTM; CDR2 reads ANQGSEA. The CDR3 is made up of 12 amino acids. CDR3 amino acids: CRAGPSYNEQFF. CDR3 DNA: TGCAGAGCCGGGCCCTCCTACAATGAGCAGTTCTTC.

V gene TRBV11-2 combines with J gene TRBJ1-6; D unresolved. CDR3 length: 11 residues. V was pared by 8 bases and J by 8 bases, with 7 bases between. The germline CDR1 and CDR2 sequences are SGHAT and FQNNGV. CDR3 sequence (DNA): TGTGCCAGCCCCCTCTATTCACCCCTCCACTTT. Its translation: CASPLYSPLHF.

This clonotype was detected once. The chain employs TRBV12-3 or TRBV12-4 and TRBJ2-7; D may match TRBD1 or TRBD2 (5 bases each). The CDR3 runs to 11 residues. Trimming removed 4 bases from V and 7 bases from J, with 8 bases in between. The DNA for the CDR3 is TGTGCCAGCAGTTGGGACCGGGAGCAGTACTTC. It encodes CASSWDREQYF.

This clonotype was counted only a few times. One junction end does not reproduce the germline sequence, and a read error may be involved. The CDR3 coding sequence is TGTGCCCGCAGCTTGACTAGCGGGGGCGCAGATACGCAGTATTTT. It is translated as CARSLTSGGADTQYF. The chain has TRBV7-3 and TRBJ2-3; TRBD2 matches at 12 bases. Per germline, CDR1 SGHTA and CDR2 FQGTGA. The CDR3 totals 15 residues.

There are many counts of this clonotype. This chain joins TRBV29-1 and TRBJ2-5; weak D call: TRBD2 (5 bases). The CDR3 is 14 amino acids. Trimming shortened V by 0 bases and J by 5 bases, and 13 bases separated the two germline ends. The germline gives CDR1 SQVTM, CDR2 ANQGSEA. The CDR3 spells CSVEDGVRMETQYF. The CDR3 region has the DNA TGCAGCGTTGAAGACGGGGTGAGAATGGAGACCCAGTACTTC.

V is TRBV4-1 and J is TRBJ2-5; 11 positions match TRBD2. V shed 1 base and J 13 bases; nucleotides not matched to a gene: 2. Germline V gene lookup returns CDR1 MGHRA and CDR2 YSYEKL. The CDR3 extends over 12 amino acids. CDR3 sequence (DNA): TGCGCCAGCAGCCAAGTGGGGACTAGCGGGTACTTC. Residues: CASSQVGTSGYF.

The rearrangement uses TRBV27 and TRBJ1-5, with unresolved D. Trimming took 8 bases from V and 5 from J, leaving 10 bases between them. Germline assignment: CDR1 MNHEY and CDR2 SMNVEV (reference sequence). CDR3 length equals 12 residues. The CDR3 is CASGWRDQPQHF. CDR3 in DNA: TGTGCCAGCGGATGGAGGGATCAGCCCCAGCATTTT.

This clonotype was recorded a few times. V usage is TRBV6-5 and J usage is TRBJ1-5, with 8 bases that match TRBD1. Germline loops: CDR1 MNHEY, CDR2 SVGAGI. This CDR3 has 15 amino acids. V lost 6 bases and J lost 7; bases outside the gene matches: 11. The CDR3 loop reads CASSAGQGGVQPQHF. The CDR3 DNA reads as TGTGCCAGCAGCGCTGGACAGGGCGGCGTGCAGCCCCAGCATTTT.

The sample holds a few counts of this clonotype. V usage is TRBV20-1 and J usage is TRBJ1-2, with 7 bases aligning to TRBD1. V trimming: 7 bases; J trimming: 0 bases; junction bases outside the gene matches: 5. Looked up from germline, CDR1 is DFQATT and CDR2 is SNEGSKA (reference sequence). The CDR3 contains 13 residues. The CDR3 sequence is CSGTGPANYGYTF. The CDR3 DNA sequence: TGCAGTGGGACAGGCCCCGCTAACTATGGCTACACCTTC.

This clonotype was recorded at least ten times. This rearrangement joins TRBV21-1 to TRBJ1-1; the table names TRBD1, a call not compared with the DNA. TRBV21-1 is labeled a pseudogene. This CDR3 contains 18 residues. In nucleotides, the CDR3 is TGTGCCAGCAGCAAAGGATTTGTAAGGGGACAGGGGGACACTGAAGCTTTCTTT. Protein product: CASSKGFVRGQGDTEAFF.

CDR3 bases: TGTGCCAGCAGCCAAGTCGGGACGGTTGAAGCTTTCTTT. It yields the protein CASSQVGTVEAFF. J is TRBJ1-1 and V is TRBV3-1; weak D call: TRBD1 (5 bases). Trimming removed 1 base from V and 7 bases from J, with 10 bases in between. The V gene's germline CDR1 is LGHDT and CDR2 YNNKEL (reference sequence). This CDR3 region has 13 residues.

This chain uses TRBV10-3 with TRBJ1-1; D unresolved. V was cut by 8 bases and J by 3 bases, with 25 bases left in between. The CDR3 length is 17 residues. Germline V CDR1 and CDR2: ENHRY, SYGVKD. The CDR3, as DNA: TGTGCCATCCTAACCGGCCAGGCGGGAAGTTTGGACACTGAAGCTTTCTTT. The encoded protein is CAILTGQAGSLDTEAFF.

This chain connects TRBV7-2 to TRBJ2-1, with a tentative D call TRBD2 (5 bases). TRBJ2-5 matches the DNA end more closely, so the J call is doubtful. CDR3 length equals 13 residues. Germline CDR1 and CDR2: SGHTA and FQGNSA. CDR3 bases: TGTGCCGTCCGAAACAGTGCTAGCGAGACCCAGTACTTC. As protein: CAVRNSASETQYF.

The V gene is TRBV20-1, the J gene TRBJ1-2; 7 bases map to TRBD1. Germline lookup yields CDR1 DFQATT and CDR2 SNEGSKA (reference sequence). Trimming at V came to 0 bases and at J to 8 bases, leaving 12 bases not matched to a gene. The CDR3 has 15 residues. The CDR3: CSARDLDRTKLGYTF. DNA of the CDR3: TGCAGTGCTAGAGATCTGGACAGGACTAAGTTGGGCTACACCTTC.

The CDR3 nucleotides are TGTGCCAGCAGACGCAGACCCGATCCTAATCAGCCCCAGCATTTT. Encoded protein: CASRRRPDPNQPQHF. The chain combines TRBV27 with TRBJ1-5, with D unresolved. Trimming took 6 bases from V and 4 from J, leaving 16 bases between them. Germline V gene lookup returns CDR1 MNHEY and CDR2 SMNVEV (reference sequence). CDR3 length: 15 residues.